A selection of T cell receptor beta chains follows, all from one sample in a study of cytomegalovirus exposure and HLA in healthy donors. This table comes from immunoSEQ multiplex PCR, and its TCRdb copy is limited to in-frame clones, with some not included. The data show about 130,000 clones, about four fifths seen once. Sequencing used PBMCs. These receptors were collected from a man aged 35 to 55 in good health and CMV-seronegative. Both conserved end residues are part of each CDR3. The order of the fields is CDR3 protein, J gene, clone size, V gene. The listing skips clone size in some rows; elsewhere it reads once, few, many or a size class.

CDR3aa: CAWSSGTNYGYTF
j_gene: TRBJ1-2
abundance: NA
v_gene: TRBV30

CDR3aa: CASTREGGNTQYF
j_gene: TRBJ2-3
abundance: NA
v_gene: TRBV19

CDR3aa: CASSFSPLGQGLLETQYF
j_gene: TRBJ2-5
abundance: NA
v_gene: TRBV19

CDR3aa: CASSLGAEQYF
j_gene: TRBJ2-7
abundance: NA
v_gene: TRBV5-1

CDR3aa: CASSDPVSTDTQYF
j_gene: TRBJ2-3
abundance: few
v_gene: TRBV25-1

CDR3aa: CASSATGGDGYTF
j_gene: TRBJ1-2
abundance: NA
v_gene: TRBV9

CDR3aa: CSALQGNYGYTF
j_gene: TRBJ1-2
abundance: NA
v_gene: TRBV29-1

CDR3aa: CASRGGIPYGYTF
j_gene: TRBJ1-2
abundance: few
v_gene: TRBV11-2

CDR3aa: CASSIQGSYYGYTF
j_gene: TRBJ1-2
abundance: NA
v_gene: TRBV19

CDR3aa: CASTRYGDRSPLHF
j_gene: TRBJ1-6
abundance: NA
v_gene: TRBV6-5

CDR3aa: CASSTEGQGRPYEQYF
j_gene: TRBJ2-7
abundance: NA
v_gene: TRBV19

CDR3aa: CASSLLSTGLAEQYF
j_gene: TRBJ2-7
abundance: NA
v_gene: TRBV7-6

CDR3aa: CASTSGGNTIYF
j_gene: TRBJ1-3
abundance: NA
v_gene: TRBV6-5

CDR3aa: CASSVRGPGGETQYF
j_gene: TRBJ2-5
abundance: NA
v_gene: TRBV19

CDR3aa: CASSLELENTEAFF
j_gene: TRBJ1-1
abundance: NA
v_gene: TRBV5-1

CDR3aa: CASSLGRGDGYTF
j_gene: TRBJ1-2
abundance: few
v_gene: TRBV28

CDR3aa: CASSPGQGYGYTF
j_gene: TRBJ1-2
abundance: NA
v_gene: TRBV19

CDR3aa: CASSPRLGQGPYNEQFF
j_gene: TRBJ2-1
abundance: few
v_gene: TRBV13

CDR3aa: CASSVLAGHYNEQFF
j_gene: TRBJ2-1
abundance: few
v_gene: TRBV7-3

CDR3aa: CASSVEQGSGNTIYF
j_gene: TRBJ1-3
abundance: once
v_gene: TRBV9

CDR3aa: CASSLGQWQNEKLFF
j_gene: TRBJ1-4
abundance: once
v_gene: TRBV7-9

CDR3aa: CASSPSLQGEQYF
j_gene: TRBJ2-7
abundance: NA
v_gene: TRBV18

CDR3aa: CASSEVGGYGYTF
j_gene: TRBJ1-2
abundance: NA
v_gene: TRBV6-5

CDR3aa: CASSPGTTGSYNEQFF
j_gene: TRBJ2-1
abundance: NA
v_gene: TRBV18

CDR3aa: CASSVIGQGVGYTF
j_gene: TRBJ1-2
abundance: NA
v_gene: TRBV9

CDR3aa: CASSLGQGVDTQYF
j_gene: TRBJ2-3
abundance: NA
v_gene: TRBV11-2

CDR3aa: CAISVGARTEAFF
j_gene: TRBJ1-1
abundance: NA
v_gene: TRBV10-3

CDR3aa: CASSRENEQFF
j_gene: TRBJ2-1
abundance: NA
v_gene: TRBV7-9

CDR3aa: CASSHRDRGPVGELFF
j_gene: TRBJ2-2
abundance: NA
v_gene: TRBV5-1

CDR3aa: CASSAGSYEQYF
j_gene: TRBJ2-7
abundance: NA
v_gene: TRBV5-6

CDR3aa: CASSLRPGTGGKTDTQYF
j_gene: TRBJ2-3
abundance: NA
v_gene: TRBV27

CDR3aa: CASRSDRVYTEAFF
j_gene: TRBJ1-1
abundance: NA
v_gene: TRBV11-1

CDR3aa: CASGLKGQGRNTIYF
j_gene: TRBJ1-3
abundance: NA
v_gene: TRBV12-5

CDR3aa: CASSPPAGGEAFF
j_gene: TRBJ1-1
abundance: few
v_gene: TRBV11-2

CDR3aa: CASSVPLGSPNEQFF
j_gene: TRBJ2-1
abundance: NA
v_gene: TRBV5-4

CDR3aa: CASSQDLPGGTNTGELFF
j_gene: TRBJ2-2
abundance: NA
v_gene: TRBV4-2

CDR3aa: CASKITGEAFF
j_gene: TRBJ1-1
abundance: NA
v_gene: TRBV19

CDR3aa: CASTKGGEGYTF
j_gene: TRBJ1-2
abundance: once
v_gene: TRBV6-6

CDR3aa: CASSPYRDRVNTEAFF
j_gene: TRBJ1-1
abundance: few
v_gene: TRBV7-2

CDR3aa: CASSGTDHSYEQYF
j_gene: TRBJ2-7
abundance: NA
v_gene: TRBV9

CDR3aa: CASSLYAENTEAFF
j_gene: TRBJ1-1
abundance: NA
v_gene: TRBV7-3

CDR3aa: CASSFRGLSYNEQFF
j_gene: TRBJ2-1
abundance: NA
v_gene: TRBV7-9

CDR3aa: CASSYDPPGWETQYF
j_gene: TRBJ2-5
abundance: NA
v_gene: TRBV6-5

CDR3aa: CASSYQGIGELFF
j_gene: TRBJ2-2
abundance: few
v_gene: TRBV5-4

CDR3aa: CAWSVLGGNEQFF
j_gene: TRBJ2-1
abundance: NA
v_gene: TRBV30

CDR3aa: CASSLSRTGSPTEAFF
j_gene: TRBJ1-1
abundance: NA
v_gene: TRBV7-2

CDR3aa: CASSSETSGGSNEQFF
j_gene: TRBJ2-1
abundance: NA
v_gene: TRBV5-1

CDR3aa: CASSLGQNAPPSRTF
j_gene: TRBJ1-2
abundance: NA
v_gene: TRBV5-6

CDR3aa: CASSPDRDHGEQFF
j_gene: TRBJ2-1
abundance: NA
v_gene: TRBV2

CDR3aa: CASGLANQPQHF
j_gene: TRBJ1-5
abundance: once
v_gene: TRBV30

CDR3aa: CASSPEAGGSTDTQYF
j_gene: TRBJ2-3
abundance: NA
v_gene: TRBV5-4

CDR3aa: CASVKGPGVGNEQFF
j_gene: TRBJ2-1
abundance: NA
v_gene: TRBV6-1

CDR3aa: CASSLVSDEQFF
j_gene: TRBJ2-1
abundance: NA
v_gene: TRBV5-6

CDR3aa: CASSLRQGAVDEQYF
j_gene: TRBJ2-7
abundance: NA
v_gene: TRBV4-1

CDR3aa: CASSLTGVGTEAFF
j_gene: TRBJ1-1
abundance: NA
v_gene: TRBV5-1

CDR3aa: CASRPNRGSTYEQYF
j_gene: NA
abundance: once
v_gene: TRBV27

CDR3aa: CASSPVAEGALLFF
j_gene: TRBJ1-4
abundance: NA
v_gene: TRBV18

CDR3aa: CATSRGDRARTGANVLTF
j_gene: TRBJ2-6
abundance: NA
v_gene: TRBV15

CDR3aa: CASSLVQGRGTEAFF
j_gene: TRBJ1-1
abundance: NA
v_gene: TRBV5-1